This entry lists 8 T cell receptor beta chains sequenced from one sample in a study of T cells after yellow fever vaccination. Via MiXCR, TCRdb re-called the 5' RACE reads, giving one row per CDR3 protein. The sample holds 400,000 or so distinct CDR3 sequences, roughly 20% seen once. The specimen comprised PBMCs, sampled before the yellow fever booster vaccination. Every receptor here comes from a man aged 18 to 29 who received the YFV17D yellow fever vaccine.

This rearrangement joins TRBV10-3 to TRBJ1-3; 11 bases line up with TRBD1. This CDR3 spans 16 amino acids. Germline values: CDR1 ENHRY, CDR2 SYGVKD. With V trimmed by 7 bases and J by 0 bases, 5 bases remained unmatched. CDR3 in amino acids: CAINGQGAISGNTIYF. CDR3 bases: TGTGCCATCAATGGACAGGGGGCGATCTCTGGAAACACCATATATTTT.

The rearrangement joins TRBV7-8 to TRBJ1-1; possible D gene TRBD1, 5 bases. V was trimmed by 2 bases and J by 0 bases, leaving 13 bases between them. CDR1 SGHVS and CDR2 FQNEAQ come from the germline V gene. CDR3 size: 16 residues. The CDR3 region has the DNA TGTGCCAGCAGCTTATTTAGGGGCAGCATGAACACTGAAGCTTTCTTT. This sequence encodes CASSLFRGSMNTEAFF.

This clonotype was seen repeatedly, ten times or more. V gene TRBV20-1 combines with J gene TRBJ2-3, with D perhaps given as TRBD1 or TRBD2 (5 bases each). Deletions cut 6 bases from V and 6 bases from J, with 19 bases between. The germline V gene has CDR1 DFQATT and CDR2 SNEGSKA (reference sequence). The CDR3 contains 14 residues. CDR3 nucleotide sequence: TGCAGTGCGCCGCTCGAGGGGACGTGGGATACGCAGTATTTT. Amino acid sequence: CSAPLEGTWDTQYF.

The V call is TRBV25-1, the J call TRBJ1-1, with TRBD1 as a possible D gene (5 bases). The CDR3 runs to 15 residues. The germline CDR1 and CDR2 sequences are MGHDK and SYGVNS. Trimming shortened V by 3 bases and J by 3 bases, and 14 bases separated the two germline ends. The CDR3 coding sequence is TGTGCCAGCAGTGAGTCCCGGGGGGGTTACACTGAAGCTTTCTTT. Amino acid sequence: CASSESRGGYTEAFF.

This clonotype was picked up a small number of times. The chain carries TRBV5-1 and TRBJ1-1; TRBD1 matches at 7 bases. The CDR3 runs 13 residues. The germline V gene encodes CDR1 SGHRS and CDR2 YFSETQ. Trimming took 4 bases from V and 5 from J; bases not matched to a gene: 5. CDR3 sequence (DNA): TGCGCCAGCAGCGTTACAGGGGAAACTGAAGCTTTCTTT. Translating it yields CASSVTGETEAFF.

This clonotype came up a few times. The gene calls are TRBV4-1 and TRBJ2-7; D remains unclear. The germline V gene encodes CDR1 MGHRA and CDR2 YSYEKL. Trimming pared 1 base from V and 3 bases from J, leaving 10 bases between. The CDR3 contains 14 residues. The CDR3 DNA follows: TGCGCCAGCAGCCAAGCACCGGTTGGCTACGAGCAGTACTTC. The encoded protein is CASSQAPVGYEQYF.

This sequence joins TRBV27 and TRBJ2-5; D might be TRBD1 or TRBD2, each matching 5 bases. V dropped 5 bases and J dropped 5 bases, with 12 bases sitting between them. Germline CDR1 MNHEY, CDR2 SMNVEV (reference sequence). The CDR3 is 13 residues long. The CDR3 sequence is CASSDVGEETQYF. CDR3 DNA sequence: TGTGCCAGCAGTGACGTGGGGGAGGAGACCCAGTACTTC.

This rearrangement joins TRBV7-9 to TRBJ2-7, with D hard to call. Germline assignment: CDR1 SEHNR and CDR2 FQNEAQ (reference sequence). The CDR3 is 14 residues long. V lost 1 base and J lost 6, with 13 bases in between. The CDR3 here is CASSLDQPAGEQYF. The DNA of the CDR3 is TGTGCCAGCAGCTTAGACCAACCCGCCGGCGAGCAGTACTTC.